The next 2 T cell receptor beta chains were all read from a single sample in a study of shared clonotypes between healthy human individuals (dated by TCRdb to the early 2020s). Libraries came from the immunoSEQ multiplex PCR assay. TCRdb took this table from immuneACCESS and kept in-frame rearrangements with V and J called. Such tables lack part of the clones; where checked against another copy, unresolved V genes explain under half of the gap, and the rest is unexplained. The sample has roughly 600,000 clones on record, 95% to 98% of them singletons. The ten largest clones represent 0.3% of the sample. CD8 naive samples were CD45RO-negative cells positively selected for CCR7, giving a CD45RA+CCR7+ population that excluded TemRA cells. Sample: naive CD8+ T cells sorted from blood. In light of the paper, this sample's cell subset or site label describes: CD45RA+CCR7+. The receptors were sampled from a man between 25 and 39 years old in good health.

This clone has a single count. The chain carries TRBV6-5 and TRBJ2-1; 7 bases agree with TRBD2. Trimming cost V 7 bases and J 7 bases; bases outside gene matches: 7. This CDR3 region has 13 residues. Germline V gene data show CDR1 as MNHEY and CDR2 as SVGAGI. In DNA, the CDR3 is TGTGCCAGCACCCTACCCGGGGGGAATGAGCAGTTCTTC. Translating gives CASTLPGGNEQFF.

The J gene is TRBJ2-1, the V gene TRBV27; maybe TRBD1 (6 bases). The germline gives CDR1 MNHEY, CDR2 SMNVEV (reference sequence). V lost 10 bases and J lost 6, with 10 bases in between. The CDR3 is made up of 11 amino acids. The CDR3 spells CATTGGNEQFF. The CDR3 region has the DNA TGTGCCACGACAGGAGGCAATGAGCAGTTCTTC.